The rows below give T cell receptor beta chains drawn from one sample of a study of shared clonotypes between healthy human individuals. Here immunoSEQ multiplex PCR was the method, and the copy in TCRdb shows in-frame clones only, minus some. The sample has some 1.5 million clones, roughly 96% seen once. The sequenced material came from naive CD4+ T cells sorted from blood. Receptor source: a man aged 30-40 years in good health. The CDR3 runs from the conserved cysteine through the conserved F or W. A D gene is named only where the DNA matches it firmly. The size of a clone is reported for some rows only, either as once, few or many, or as a class for expanded clones.

abundance: .; d_gene: TRBD1; v_gene: TRBV5-6; j_gene: TRBJ2-5; CDR3nt: TGTGCCAGCAGCCAGAAAGCCGGGACAGGGAAAGAGACCCAGTACTTC; CDR3aa: CASSQKAGTGKETQYF
abundance: .; d_gene: .; v_gene: TRBV18; j_gene: TRBJ2-1; CDR3nt: TGTGCCAGCTCACCAGGGGGGAACAATGAGCAGTTCTTC; CDR3aa: CASSPGGNNEQFF
abundance: .; d_gene: .; v_gene: TRBV7-2; j_gene: TRBJ2-3; CDR3nt: TGTGCCAGCAGCTTAGCGGGCCTCGATACGCAGTATTTT; CDR3aa: CASSLAGLDTQYF
abundance: .; d_gene: .; v_gene: TRBV19; j_gene: TRBJ2-7; CDR3nt: TGTGCCAGTAGCGAAGCGGGACAGCGGAACGAGCAGTACTTC; CDR3aa: CASSEAGQRNEQYF
abundance: .; d_gene: .; v_gene: TRBV7-2; j_gene: TRBJ1-5; CDR3nt: TGTGCCAGCGGACATGCCGGTCAGCCCCAGCATTTT; CDR3aa: CASGHAGQPQHF
abundance: .; d_gene: .; v_gene: TRBV10-1; j_gene: TRBJ1-1; CDR3nt: TGCGCCAGCAGTGAGTATGCCGGGAAAGAAGCTTTCTTT; CDR3aa: CASSEYAGKEAFF
abundance: .; d_gene: .; v_gene: TRBV2; j_gene: TRBJ2-7; CDR3nt: TGTGCCAGCAGCTTTAGCTCCTACGAGCAGTACTTC; CDR3aa: CASSFSSYEQYF
abundance: .; d_gene: .; v_gene: TRBV7-2; j_gene: TRBJ2-2; CDR3nt: TGTGCCAGCAGCTTAGCTGCCAGGGAGCTGTTTTTT; CDR3aa: CASSLAARELFF
abundance: .; d_gene: .; v_gene: TRBV6-1; j_gene: TRBJ1-1; CDR3nt: TGTGCCAGCAGTGAAGCGCACGGGACGGTTTGGAGCACTGAAGCTTTCTTT; CDR3aa: CASSEAHGTVWSTEAFF
abundance: once; d_gene: .; v_gene: TRBV30; j_gene: TRBJ2-3; CDR3nt: TGTGCCCGGAGAGGAGGATTTAGCACAGATACGCAGTATTTT; CDR3aa: CARRGGFSTDTQYF
abundance: .; d_gene: .; v_gene: TRBV9; j_gene: TRBJ1-2; CDR3nt: TGTGCCAGCAGCCCGCGACCCGGACGCGAGGGCTACACCTTC; CDR3aa: CASSPRPGREGYTF
abundance: .; d_gene: TRBD1; v_gene: TRBV9; j_gene: TRBJ2-7; CDR3nt: TGTGCCAGCAGTGGGGACAGGAGCTACGAGCAGTACTTC; CDR3aa: CASSGDRSYEQYF
abundance: few; d_gene: .; v_gene: TRBV19; j_gene: TRBJ1-1; CDR3nt: TGTGCCAGTAGTTCCAATATCCCAGCTTTCTTT; CDR3aa: CASSSNIPAFF
abundance: .; d_gene: TRBD2; v_gene: TRBV2; j_gene: TRBJ2-1; CDR3nt: TGTGCCAGCAGTTCCGAAAGGCTAGCGGCCTACAATGAGCAGTTCTTC; CDR3aa: CASSSERLAAYNEQFF
abundance: .; d_gene: .; v_gene: TRBV27; j_gene: TRBJ1-1; CDR3nt: TGTGCCAGCAGTTCGTCGGGGGCTGAAGCTTTCTTT; CDR3aa: CASSSSGAEAFF
abundance: .; d_gene: .; v_gene: TRBV12-5; j_gene: TRBJ2-3; CDR3nt: TGTGCTAGTGGTTTCCTCGCGGCCCCTGGCACAGATACGCAGTATTTT; CDR3aa: CASGFLAAPGTDTQYF
abundance: .; d_gene: TRBD2; v_gene: TRBV7-9; j_gene: TRBJ2-3; CDR3nt: TGTGCCAGCAGGAAATCGGGACTAGCGGGAAGCACAGATACGCAGTATTTT; CDR3aa: CASRKSGLAGSTDTQYF
abundance: .; d_gene: TRBD1; v_gene: TRBV5-4; j_gene: TRBJ1-1; CDR3nt: TGTGCCAGCGGTCAACAGGGGGCCTCTGAAGCTTTCTTT; CDR3aa: CASGQQGASEAFF
abundance: .; d_gene: TRBD2; v_gene: TRBV7-9; j_gene: TRBJ2-1; CDR3nt: TGTGCCAGCAGCCCTACGGCTAGCGGGAGCTCCTACAATGAGCAGTTCTTC; CDR3aa: CASSPTASGSSYNEQFF
abundance: .; d_gene: TRBD2; v_gene: TRBV11-2; j_gene: TRBJ2-1; CDR3nt: TGTGCCAGCAGCACGATACCGGGACTAGCGGGAGTTCGTGAGCAGTTCTTC; CDR3aa: CASSTIPGLAGVREQFF
abundance: once; d_gene: .; v_gene: TRBV19; j_gene: TRBJ2-1; CDR3nt: TGTGCCAGTAGTATAGAACCCTACTCGAATCTGGTAGATGAGCAGTTCTTC; CDR3aa: CASSIEPYSNLVDEQFF
abundance: .; d_gene: .; v_gene: TRBV9; j_gene: TRBJ2-3; CDR3nt: TGTGCCAGCAGCGTAGGTGGTACTGATACGCAGTATTTT; CDR3aa: CASSVGGTDTQYF
abundance: .; d_gene: .; v_gene: TRBV5-6; j_gene: TRBJ2-7; CDR3nt: TGTGCCAGCAGCTTGGCCGCGGGGGCTGGATACGAGCAGTACTTC; CDR3aa: CASSLAAGAGYEQYF
abundance: .; d_gene: .; v_gene: TRBV2; j_gene: TRBJ2-1; CDR3nt: TGTGCCAGCAGATCGGACCTCTACAATGAGCAGTTCTTC; CDR3aa: CASRSDLYNEQFF
abundance: .; d_gene: TRBD1; v_gene: TRBV5-6; j_gene: TRBJ2-7; CDR3nt: TGTGCCAGCAGTCATGGGACAGGTAGCTACGAGCAGTACTTC; CDR3aa: CASSHGTGSYEQYF
abundance: .; d_gene: .; v_gene: TRBV18; j_gene: TRBJ2-1; CDR3nt: TGTGCCAGCTCACCTACGTCGCTGGGGTACAATGAGCAGTTCTTC; CDR3aa: CASSPTSLGYNEQFF
abundance: .; d_gene: .; v_gene: TRBV28; j_gene: TRBJ2-4; CDR3nt: TGTGCCAGCAGCCCCCGCCATATAGCCAAAAACATTCAGTACTTC; CDR3aa: CASSPRHIAKNIQYF
abundance: .; d_gene: TRBD1; v_gene: TRBV7-2; j_gene: TRBJ1-4; CDR3nt: TGTGCCAGCAGCCATCGACAGGGATTGGGGCTGTTTTTT; CDR3aa: CASSHRQGLGLFF
abundance: .; d_gene: .; v_gene: TRBV29-1; j_gene: TRBJ2-1; CDR3nt: TGCAGCGTTGAACGGGGGCTGAAGTCAGGAAATATGAAGTTCTTC; CDR3aa: CSVERGLKSGNMKFF
abundance: .; d_gene: .; v_gene: TRBV5-4; j_gene: TRBJ2-2; CDR3nt: TGTGCCAGCAGCTTGGTTCGGGGGGCTTGGACCGGGGAGCTGTTTTTT; CDR3aa: CASSLVRGAWTGELFF
abundance: .; d_gene: .; v_gene: TRBV7-6; j_gene: TRBJ2-3; CDR3nt: TGTGCCAGCAGCTTACGGGGGCCAGATACGCAGTATTTT; CDR3aa: CASSLRGPDTQYF
abundance: .; d_gene: .; v_gene: TRBV29-1; j_gene: TRBJ2-7; CDR3nt: TGCAGCGTGAAGAAGGGACTTGATCTCTCCTACGAGCAGTACTTC; CDR3aa: CSVKKGLDLSYEQYF
abundance: once; d_gene: .; v_gene: TRBV20-1; j_gene: TRBJ2-3; CDR3nt: TGCAGTGCCACCCCCCAAGATACGCAGTATTTT; CDR3aa: CSATPQDTQYF
abundance: .; d_gene: TRBD1; v_gene: TRBV28; j_gene: TRBJ1-2; CDR3nt: TGTGCCAGCGCGACCCGGGACAGTTTCTATGGCTACACCTTC; CDR3aa: CASATRDSFYGYTF
abundance: .; d_gene: TRBD1; v_gene: TRBV28; j_gene: TRBJ2-7; CDR3nt: TGTGCCAGCAGCGGGACAGGGGGGAGCTACGAGCAGTACTTC; CDR3aa: CASSGTGGSYEQYF
abundance: .; d_gene: .; v_gene: TRBV28; j_gene: TRBJ2-7; CDR3nt: TGTGCCAGCAGTCTCGGGGTTCCTTACGAGCAGTACTTC; CDR3aa: CASSLGVPYEQYF
abundance: .; d_gene: .; v_gene: TRBV6-6; j_gene: TRBJ2-7; CDR3nt: TGTGCCAGCAGTTACTCGCAGTTCCTCTACGAGCAGTACTTC; CDR3aa: CASSYSQFLYEQYF
abundance: .; d_gene: TRBD2; v_gene: TRBV7-9; j_gene: TRBJ2-3; CDR3nt: TGTGCCAGCAGCTTAAGCCGACTAGCGGGAGATACGCAGTATTTT; CDR3aa: CASSLSRLAGDTQYF
abundance: .; d_gene: .; v_gene: TRBV28; j_gene: TRBJ1-1; CDR3nt: TGTGCCAGCAGTTTAGTTCAGGGGCCTGAAGCTTTCTTT; CDR3aa: CASSLVQGPEAFF
abundance: .; d_gene: .; v_gene: TRBV19; j_gene: TRBJ2-3; CDR3nt: TGTGCCAGTGCTAGGGGAGCGACCCAAGATACGCAGTATTTT; CDR3aa: CASARGATQDTQYF